This entry is about one T cell receptor beta chain. The sample belongs to a study of blood T cell repertoires in COVID-19. For the study at large: Material from acute and convalescent COVID-19 was sourced from the United States, Italy and Spain. Sample material is recorded as cDNA or gDNA derived from T cells, B-cell-depleted T cells, or PBMCs.

In the original processing: Using reference gene primer amplification, nucleated cell counts were estimated. The method was immunoSEQ multiplex PCR; TCRdb's version includes in-frame clones alone and lacks a portion of them. V, J and clone size reflect that table, while D and trimming were determined from the DNA. The sample carries about 150,000 clones, around four fifths recorded once. V was pared by 2 bases and J by 4 bases, with 13 bases between. CDR3 length equals 15 residues. Germline assignment: CDR1 LGHNA and CDR2 YSLEER. The TCR was taken from a woman older than 75 with acute or convalescent COVID-19. Specimen: peripheral blood. The chain uses TRBV4-3 and TRBJ2-3, with D possibly being TRBD2 (7 bases). CDR3 in DNA: TGCGCCAGCAGCCAAACGGGGGGCCGGTCAGATACGCAGTATTTT. Protein product: CASSQTGGRSDTQYF.